A single sample is the source of the 11 T cell receptor beta chains below, sequenced in a study of OX40 agonist ivuxolimab in advanced cancers. Method: immunoSEQ multiplex PCR; TCRdb's copy keeps in-frame clones and lacks some. This table holds some 60,000 clones, less than 95% found once. Sequenced here: CD4+ or CD8+ T cells sorted from blood, sampled in a trial of the OX40 agonist ivuxolimab. The receptors come from an adult with an advanced solid tumor such as melanoma, head and neck, liver or kidney cancer.

This chain joins TRBV30 and TRBJ2-3; D perhaps matches TRBD2 (5 bases). This CDR3 region has 14 residues. The germline V and J ends were trimmed by 0 bases and 4 bases, with 11 bases remaining between them. The germline CDR1 and CDR2 sequences are GTSNPN and SVGIG (reference sequence). CDR3 in amino acids: CAWSVGGGSDTQYF. Here the CDR3 DNA reads TGTGCCTGGAGTGTAGGTGGAGGTTCAGATACGCAGTATTTT.

This sequence joins TRBV6-1 and TRBJ2-7, with D possibly being TRBD1 (6 bases). The CDR3 length is 15 residues. Deletions cut 6 bases from V and 1 base from J, with 16 bases between. The germline CDR1 and CDR2 sequences are MNHNS and SASEGT. The CDR3 sequence is CASREEQGWSYEQYF. The CDR3 coding sequence is TGTGCCAGCAGGGAGGAACAGGGATGGTCCTACGAGCAGTACTTC.

The J gene is TRBJ2-1, the V gene TRBV25-1; D remains ambiguous. The V gene's germline CDR1 is MGHDK and CDR2 SYGVNS. The CDR3 is 12 amino acids. The V end lost 4 bases, the J end lost 7 bases, and 8 bases lay between the germline ends. CDR3: CASSGYPNEQFF. In DNA form, the CDR3 reads TGTGCCAGCAGTGGATACCCGAATGAGCAGTTCTTC.

J is TRBJ2-2 and V is TRBV21-1; no DNA check was done on the table's D call, TRBD2. TRBV21-1 is a pseudogene locus. This CDR3 region has 18 residues. CDR3 in amino acids: CASSKAVRSPANTGELFF. CDR3 DNA: TGTGCCAGCAGCAAAGCGGTTAGGAGTCCCGCGAACACCGGGGAGCTGTTTTTT.

The J gene is TRBJ2-7, the V gene TRBV4-2; weak D call: TRBD2 (5 bases). Deletions cut 0 bases from V and 4 bases from J, with 13 bases between. Looked up from germline, CDR1 is LGHNA and CDR2 is YNFKEQ. The CDR3 sequence is 15 residues long. The CDR3 sequence is CASSQDWIARYEQYF. In DNA, the CDR3 is TGTGCCAGCAGCCAAGATTGGATAGCGAGATACGAGCAGTACTTC.

This chain joins TRBV5-1 and TRBJ2-7; TRBD2 might be the D (5 bases). Germline CDR1 reads SGHRS; CDR2 reads YFSETQ. This CDR3 region has 15 residues. The V gene lost 4 bases and the J gene lost 1 base, with 15 bases spanning the gap. The DNA for the CDR3 is TGCGCCAGCAGCCCCCCCGGTGGGAGTTCCTACGAGCAGTACTTC. Its translation is CASSPPGGSSYEQYF.

The gene calls are TRBV10-1 and TRBJ2-3, with TRBD1 matching over 11 bases. The CDR3 runs 15 residues. Unmatched junction bases numbered 5, after V lost 6 bases and J lost 3 bases. Germline CDR1 is WNHNN and CDR2 is SYGVQD (reference sequence). DNA for the CDR3: TGCGCCAGCAGGAGCGGACAGGGGGCAACAGATACGCAGTATTTT. Amino acid sequence: CASRSGQGATDTQYF.

V gene TRBV18 combines with J gene TRBJ2-7; TRBD1 is a possible D gene (5 bases). Trimming took 6 bases from V and 4 from J, leaving 10 bases between them. Germline CDR1 and CDR2: KGHSH and LQKENI. This CDR3 is built from 12 residues. CDR3 in DNA: TGTGCCAGCTCTCTCCAGGGTTACGAGCAGTACTTC. Translation: CASSLQGYEQYF.

The genes are TRBV18 and TRBJ1-2; 12 positions agree with TRBD1. Germline V CDR1 and CDR2: KGHSH, LQKENI. V gave up 6 bases and J gave up 4 bases; unmatched junction bases: 9. The length of the CDR3 is 16 residues. The CDR3 region has the DNA TGTGCCAGCTCCTCCGGGACAGGGGGCCTTCCCTATGGCTACACCTTC. Amino acid sequence: CASSSGTGGLPYGYTF.

The chain recombines TRBV19 with TRBJ1-2; 7 bases are a match to TRBD1. J gave up 3 bases and V 6 bases, and 7 bases lay outside the gene matches. The length of the CDR3 is 14 residues. Germline-derived CDR1 and CDR2 are LNHDA and SQIVND (reference sequence). The CDR3 bases are TGTGCCAGTAGACCGGGACAGCTCTACTATGGCTACACCTTC. Protein: CASRPGQLYYGYTF.

The chain has TRBV19 and TRBJ1-2, with a weak D call TRBD1 (5 bases). The CDR3 extends over 10 amino acids. V was cut by 11 bases and J by 5 bases, with 9 bases left in between. Germline V gives CDR1 LNHDA, CDR2 SQIVND (reference sequence). CDR3 DNA sequence: TGTGCCGCCGGGGGATATGGCTACACCTTC. As protein: CAAGGYGYTF.